This T cell receptor beta chain was observed in a study of beta chain features in type 1 diabetes. The authors reverse transcribed all of the isolated RNA, so sequencing captured expressed TCRB transcripts. Clones were sequenced by immunoSEQ multiplex PCR, and TCRdb holds only the in-frame ones, with some missing. The sample yields about 160,000 clones, roughly 7.1% seen once. The CDR3 consists of 12 residues. Looked up from germline, CDR1 is SGHRS and CDR2 is YFSETQ. V was cut by 1 base and J by 6 bases, with 8 bases left in between. Sorted populations were all over 95% pure. About this clone: No antigen is known for it.

Study-level points and caveats: Moderately but significantly shorter TCRB CDR3s were found in Type 1 diabetes patients in all four CD4+ subsets.

The sample taken for sequencing was central memory CD4+ T cells from blood. The sequence was obtained from a woman between 40 and 50 years old with type 1 diabetes. V and J are TRBV5-1 and TRBJ2-7; D remains ambiguous. The CDR3 DNA is TGCGCCAGCAGCTTGACCGAGGCCGAGCAGTACTTC. Translated: CASSLTEAEQYF.